These 20 T cell receptor beta chains were all obtained from the same sample, sequenced in a study of shared clonotypes between healthy human individuals. Sequenced by immunoSEQ multiplex PCR; TCRdb stores in-frame clones only, minus some. This sample has roughly 490,000 clones, with roughly 85% found just once. The sequenced material came from PBMCs. Receptors were obtained from a woman in her forties in good health. Some clones in this sample may be carry-over from other donors' samples.

This clone appeared a few times. V usage is TRBV4-3 and J usage is TRBJ2-7; weak D call: TRBD1 (5 bases). CDR1 is LGHNA and CDR2 is YSLEER in the germline V gene. Trimming shortened V by 0 bases and J by 3 bases, and 12 bases separated the two germline ends. The CDR3 is 15 residues long. In DNA form, the CDR3 reads TGCGCCAGCAGCCAAGAGAACCTAGGGGTCTACGAGCAGTACTTC. Its translation is CASSQENLGVYEQYF.

The rearrangement joins TRBV7-3 to TRBJ2-2; unclear D gene. There are 14 residues in the CDR3. Germline assignment: CDR1 SGHTA and CDR2 FQGTGA. Trimming took off 8 bases at V and 1 base at J, with 11 bases between the two ends. CDR3 DNA sequence: TGTGCCAGCGGGAACGGTTTGAACACCGGGGAGCTGTTTTTT. Translated, it gives CASGNGLNTGELFF.

The V gene is TRBV9, the J gene TRBJ2-5; 8 bases are a match to TRBD2. This CDR3 spans 15 amino acids. The J segment lost 5 bases and the V segment lost 0 bases, leaving 6 bases of the junction unmatched. From germline, CDR1 is SGDLS and CDR2 YYNGEE. The CDR3 reads CASSVVGRAGETQYF. The CDR3 DNA reads TGTGCCAGCAGCGTAGTCGGGAGGGCCGGGGAGACCCAGTACTTC.

The V gene is TRBV18, the J gene TRBJ2-5, with 16 bases fitting TRBD2. CDR1 is KGHSH, CDR2 LQKENI, per germline. J was trimmed by 2 bases and V by 6 bases; bases with no gene match: 6. The CDR3 contains 17 residues. The CDR3: CASSTGLAGGPQETQYF. In nucleotides, the CDR3 is TGTGCCAGCTCTACGGGACTAGCGGGAGGGCCTCAAGAGACCCAGTACTTC.

The genes are TRBV28 and TRBJ2-3, with D perhaps matching TRBD1 (6 bases). CDR3 size: 13 residues. Trimming removed 5 bases at V and 2 bases at J, with 8 bases between. Germline CDR1 is MDHEN and CDR2 is SYDVKM. The CDR3 DNA is TGTGCCAGCAGTGGACAGACCACAGATACGCAGTATTTT. Translation: CASSGQTTDTQYF.

This chain links TRBV20-1 with TRBJ2-5; no clear D gene. Trimming pared 1 base from V and 5 bases from J, leaving 2 bases between. CDR1 and CDR2 from the germline V gene are DFQATT and SNEGSKA (reference sequence). The CDR3 totals 10 residues. In DNA form, the CDR3 reads TGCAGTGCTAGAGTGGAGACCCAGTACTTC. It specifies CSARVETQYF.

V gene TRBV27 combines with J gene TRBJ2-7; unclear D gene. Germline V CDR1 and CDR2: MNHEY, SMNVEV (reference sequence). The V end was cut by 3 bases, the J end by 2 bases, with 8 bases between. CDR3 length: 13 residues. CDR3 DNA sequence: TGTGCCAGCAGTTTTCAGGTGACCTACGAGCAGTACTTC. Protein product: CASSFQVTYEQYF.

The rearrangement uses TRBV2 and TRBJ1-2; the D gene is possibly TRBD1 (5 bases). Germline assignment: CDR1 SNHLY and CDR2 FYNNEI. The V end lost 8 bases, the J end lost 7 bases, and 17 bases lay between the germline ends. The length of the CDR3 is 13 residues. The CDR3 nucleotides are TGTGCCAGCTTAGAGGGGCAGAAAATTGGCTACACCTTC. This translates into CASLEGQKIGYTF.

V and J are TRBV6-5 and TRBJ2-2, with no clear D. V lost 6 bases and J lost 2, with 7 bases in between. The CDR3 length is 13 residues. Looked up from germline, CDR1 is MNHEY and CDR2 is SVGAGI. CDR3 nucleotide sequence: TGTGCCAGCAGACCTCTAAACACCGGGGAGCTGTTTTTT. It codes for CASRPLNTGELFF.

The count of this clone is one. The gene calls are TRBV6-6 and TRBJ2-1, with 11 nucleotides matching TRBD2. This CDR3 spans 15 amino acids. The ends lost 6 bases at V and 4 bases at J; junction bases unmatched: 5. From germline, CDR1 is MNHNY and CDR2 SVGAGI (reference sequence). The CDR3, as DNA: TGTGCCAGCAGCCGAGGGACTAGCGGTTACAATGAGCAGTTCTTC. Protein sequence: CASSRGTSGYNEQFF.

In the case of this clone: A much larger clone lies a single base off, so this may be a read error. The genes are TRBV9 and TRBJ2-3; D possibly matches TRBD1 or TRBD2 (5 bases each). Trimming took 0 bases from V and 5 from J, leaving 13 bases between them. The CDR3 extends over 15 amino acids. Germline assignment: CDR1 SGDLS and CDR2 YYNGEE. Written as DNA, the CDR3 is TGTGCCAGCAGCGTAGAAGGGACGGGCGGAGATACGCAGTATTTT. It specifies CASSVEGTGGDTQYF.

The gene calls are TRBV4-3 and TRBJ2-3; TRBD2 is a possible D gene (6 bases). The germline V gene has CDR1 LGHNA and CDR2 YSLEER. This CDR3 comprises 15 residues. V gave up 2 bases and J gave up 1 base, with 10 bases separating them. The CDR3 DNA sequence: TGCGCCAGCAGCCAAAATTCGGGGGGCACAGATACGCAGTATTTT. The encoded protein is CASSQNSGGTDTQYF.

This clone was counted at least ten times. The gene calls are TRBV5-4 and TRBJ2-6, with TRBD1 matching 7 bases. J lost 0 bases, V lost 3 bases, and 3 bases had no gene match. The CDR3 has 16 amino acids. In germline, CDR1 is SGHNT, CDR2 YYREEE (reference sequence). The DNA of the CDR3 is TGTGCCAGCAGCTCCGGGACAGCCTCTGGGGCCAACGTCCTGACTTTC. It encodes CASSSGTASGANVLTF.

The chain is built from TRBV2 and TRBJ1-1; D call uncertain. This CDR3 comprises 13 residues. V gave up 5 bases and J gave up 1 base, with 8 bases separating them. Germline CDR1 SNHLY, CDR2 FYNNEI. CDR3 DNA: TGTGCCAGCAGTCCCGAGGGGAACACTGAAGCTTTCTTT. Translating gives CASSPEGNTEAFF.

This chain uses TRBV28 with TRBJ2-6; TRBD1 matches 7 bases. CDR3 length: 17 residues. Germline CDR1 MDHEN, CDR2 SYDVKM. J lost 2 bases, V lost 7 bases, and 11 bases had no gene match. The CDR3 nucleotides are TGTGCCAGCAAACCTCCAGGGGGTGGGACTGGGGCCAACGTCCTGACTTTC. Translation: CASKPPGGGTGANVLTF.

V usage is TRBV14 and J usage is TRBJ2-7; 12 bases align to TRBD2. The CDR3 contains 18 residues. Germline CDR1 and CDR2: SGHDN and FVKESK. With V trimmed by 0 bases and J by 5 bases, 11 bases remained unmatched. Here the CDR3 DNA reads TGTGCCAGCAGCCAAGATTGGGAGACTAGCGGGAGTATCGACGAGCAGTACTTC. Its protein is CASSQDWETSGSIDEQYF.

The genes are TRBV7-2 and TRBJ2-7; the D gene is possibly TRBD1 (6 bases). The CDR3 is made up of 13 amino acids. V lost 1 base to trimming and J lost 3 bases, with 7 bases between them. CDR1 is SGHTA, CDR2 FQGNSA, per germline. The CDR3, as DNA: TGTGCCAGCAGCTTAGGACAGGTCTACGAGCAGTACTTC. The encoded protein is CASSLGQVYEQYF.

V is TRBV5-6 and J is TRBJ1-5; no reliable D call. Per germline, CDR1 SGHDT and CDR2 YYEEEE. Deletions cut 2 bases from V and 9 bases from J, with 12 bases between. This CDR3 spans 13 amino acids. The CDR3, as DNA: TGTGCCAGCAGCTTCTCGCAAACGGGGCCCCAGCATTTT. Protein: CASSFSQTGPQHF.

This clone was picked up many times. CDR3 region: CASSERGQGTGELFF. The CDR3 nucleotides read TGTGCCAGCAGTGAGAGGGGGCAAGGCACCGGGGAGCTGTTTTTT. V and J are TRBV2 and TRBJ2-2; TRBD1 matches 7 bases. CDR1 is SNHLY, CDR2 FYNNEI, per germline. J lost 4 bases, V lost 3 bases, and 5 bases had no gene match. CDR3 length: 15 residues.

This clone was detected a few times. The CDR3 sequence: CASSQTGASYGYTF. In DNA, the CDR3 is TGTGCCAGCAGTCAGACAGGGGCCAGCTATGGCTACACCTTC. The chain joins TRBV28 to TRBJ1-2, with 8 bases lining up with TRBD1. Trimming removed 5 bases from V and 4 bases from J; junction bases left unmatched: 6. Germline CDR1 is MDHEN and CDR2 is SYDVKM. This CDR3 spans 14 amino acids.